This TCR beta chain was recorded in a study of T cells in Graves' hyperthyroidism and ophthalmopathy. Whole-study context: The blood sample was taken at first diagnosis, before treatment began.

The germline CDR1 and CDR2 sequences are DFQATT and SNEGSKA (reference sequence). There are 15 residues in the CDR3. Trimming took 2 bases from V and 4 from J; bases not matched to a gene: 5. Each diagnosis was grounded in clinical symptoms, serum thyroxine and TRAb, thyroid ultrasound, and orbital computed tomography. This clonotype was found a few times. Amplification of TCR beta CDR3 regions used RNA as the template. Researchers ran a first-round RT-PCR on the TCR CDR3 using the HTBI primer set. From the multiplex PCR reads, TCRdb called clonotypes with MiXCR, one entry per CDR3 protein. The sample contains some 460,000 distinct CDR3 sequences, around a sixth of which appear only once.

Sequencing was performed on blood. The chain links TRBV20-1 to TRBJ1-4; TRBD1 aligns across 9 bases. This TCR came from a woman aged 18-30 years with Graves' hyperthyroidism. Here the CDR3 DNA reads TGCAGTGCTAGACCCGTGGACAGGGGTAATGAAAAACTGTTTTTT. This encodes CSARPVDRGNEKLFF.